The rows below give T cell receptor beta chains drawn from one sample of a study of T-cell memory formation after mild COVID-19. One entry per CDR3 protein results from TCRdb running MiXCR on the 5' RACE reads. The sample consists of about 540,000 distinct CDR3 sequences, about a fifth of them appearing once. The sequenced sample was PBMCs or a T cell subset sorted from them (not recorded which). The origin of the receptors is an adult woman who had mild COVID-19 (a few samples of this study predate the infection). Cell type and time point are not known. The CDR3 runs from the conserved cysteine through the conserved F or W. Each record gives: clone size, V gene, J gene, CDR3 protein. Not every row has a clone size; where given, it reads once, few, many or a size class.

abundance: few
v_gene: TRBV7-6
j_gene: TRBJ2-7
CDR3aa: CASSSRDRAPYEQYF

abundance: few
v_gene: TRBV7-9
j_gene: TRBJ2-3
CDR3aa: CAHGASVADTQYF

abundance: NA
v_gene: TRBV6-5
j_gene: TRBJ2-7
CDR3aa: CASSDQGAGTYEQYF

abundance: NA
v_gene: TRBV4-2
j_gene: TRBJ2-5
CDR3aa: CASSQGLDRGISETQYF

abundance: NA
v_gene: TRBV12-3/TRBV12-4
j_gene: TRBJ2-1
CDR3aa: CASTDDRGWTNEQFF

abundance: few
v_gene: TRBV7-2
j_gene: TRBJ2-4
CDR3aa: CASSLPSGSKNIQYF

abundance: NA
v_gene: TRBV6-8
j_gene: TRBJ2-2
CDR3aa: CASSPERTGELFF

abundance: few
v_gene: TRBV12-3/TRBV12-4
j_gene: TRBJ2-2
CDR3aa: CASSSGENTGELFF

abundance: few
v_gene: TRBV5-1
j_gene: TRBJ2-1
CDR3aa: CASSLLAGAKHNEQFF

abundance: many
v_gene: TRBV6-5
j_gene: TRBJ1-1
CDR3aa: CASSYAAGRFFGAFF

abundance: few
v_gene: TRBV7-2
j_gene: TRBJ1-2
CDR3aa: CASRQPPWGGYTF

abundance: few
v_gene: TRBV5-4
j_gene: TRBJ2-1
CDR3aa: CASSFPSGAYNEQFF

abundance: NA
v_gene: TRBV19
j_gene: TRBJ1-2
CDR3aa: CASRADRDHGYGYTF

abundance: NA
v_gene: TRBV7-2
j_gene: TRBJ2-2
CDR3aa: CASSSPYAVGTGELFF

abundance: NA
v_gene: TRBV29-1
j_gene: TRBJ1-5
CDR3aa: CSVAGGVGNQPQHF

abundance: NA
v_gene: TRBV14
j_gene: TRBJ1-1
CDR3aa: CASSQTAWAFF

abundance: NA
v_gene: TRBV15
j_gene: TRBJ2-7
CDR3aa: CATSRARGSYEQYF

abundance: NA
v_gene: TRBV12-3/TRBV12-4
j_gene: TRBJ1-1
CDR3aa: CASSLEAGERLGLRPNTEAFF

abundance: few
v_gene: TRBV7-2
j_gene: TRBJ2-1
CDR3aa: CASSLAGGARGIWNEQFF

abundance: few
v_gene: TRBV20-1
j_gene: TRBJ2-7
CDR3aa: CSARDMGQGSYEQYF

abundance: NA
v_gene: TRBV20-1
j_gene: TRBJ2-7
CDR3aa: CSARRDRARLLYEQYF

abundance: few
v_gene: TRBV27
j_gene: TRBJ1-5
CDR3aa: CASSERWGISPQHF

abundance: NA
v_gene: TRBV9
j_gene: TRBJ2-5
CDR3aa: CASSVDPAGGSETQYF

abundance: few
v_gene: TRBV9
j_gene: TRBJ1-1
CDR3aa: CASSKGLMNTEAFF

abundance: NA
v_gene: TRBV12-3/TRBV12-4
j_gene: TRBJ2-7
CDR3aa: CASTFGEGWPYEQYF

abundance: many
v_gene: TRBV4-3
j_gene: TRBJ2-3
CDR3aa: CASSQGPNTDTQYF

abundance: NA
v_gene: TRBV5-1
j_gene: TRBJ1-3
CDR3aa: CASSLSYSGNTIYF

abundance: NA
v_gene: TRBV7-9
j_gene: TRBJ2-1
CDR3aa: CASSLTGQKSYEQFF

abundance: many
v_gene: TRBV7-2
j_gene: TRBJ2-7
CDR3aa: CASSSPLGEQYF

abundance: many
v_gene: TRBV9
j_gene: TRBJ1-1
CDR3aa: CASSPAPRRTEAFF

abundance: NA
v_gene: TRBV12-3/TRBV12-4
j_gene: TRBJ2-5
CDR3aa: CASSLLAEGTQYF

abundance: few
v_gene: TRBV7-2
j_gene: TRBJ1-1
CDR3aa: CASSSALGTGVINTEAFF

abundance: few
v_gene: TRBV6-2/TRBV6-3
j_gene: TRBJ2-5
CDR3aa: CASSFSRGGETQYF

abundance: few
v_gene: TRBV12-3/TRBV12-4
j_gene: TRBJ2-2
CDR3aa: CASSLLKELFF

abundance: few
v_gene: TRBV3-1
j_gene: TRBJ2-1
CDR3aa: CASSQPGLASGRNEQFF

abundance: NA
v_gene: TRBV7-9
j_gene: TRBJ1-5
CDR3aa: CATSLAGVNQPQHF

abundance: many
v_gene: TRBV29-1
j_gene: TRBJ2-2
CDR3aa: CSVLAGELFF

abundance: NA
v_gene: TRBV4-1
j_gene: TRBJ1-1
CDR3aa: CASSRPEEGRAEAFF

abundance: few
v_gene: TRBV12-3/TRBV12-4
j_gene: TRBJ1-5
CDR3aa: CASTLLTKLGAQPQHF

abundance: NA
v_gene: TRBV7-6
j_gene: TRBJ1-6
CDR3aa: CASSPVWGSPLHF

abundance: many
v_gene: TRBV7-9
j_gene: TRBJ2-5
CDR3aa: CASSPRGMRETQYF

abundance: few
v_gene: TRBV20-1
j_gene: TRBJ2-7
CDR3aa: CSAIGGETNEQYF

abundance: few
v_gene: TRBV9
j_gene: TRBJ2-7
CDR3aa: CASSAGDGPYEQYF

abundance: many
v_gene: TRBV7-8
j_gene: TRBJ2-7
CDR3aa: CASTKSGTATYEQYF

abundance: NA
v_gene: TRBV6-5
j_gene: TRBJ2-6
CDR3aa: CASSYDGGANVLTF

abundance: NA
v_gene: TRBV30
j_gene: TRBJ2-5
CDR3aa: CAWSRTVQETQYF

abundance: few
v_gene: TRBV29-1
j_gene: TRBJ1-2
CDR3aa: CSVEDRDREEGLYGYTF

abundance: many
v_gene: TRBV9
j_gene: TRBJ1-6
CDR3aa: CASSPRSGGGRGNSPLHF

abundance: few
v_gene: TRBV7-8
j_gene: TRBJ1-1
CDR3aa: CASSLTGSAEAFF

abundance: few
v_gene: TRBV7-9
j_gene: TRBJ1-3
CDR3aa: CASSQAVTSGNTIYF

abundance: few
v_gene: TRBV12-3/TRBV12-4
j_gene: TRBJ2-3
CDR3aa: CASSFSGTSVTDTQYF

abundance: NA
v_gene: TRBV12-3/TRBV12-4
j_gene: TRBJ2-5
CDR3aa: CASSPPGRRRGETQYF

abundance: few
v_gene: TRBV12-3/TRBV12-4
j_gene: TRBJ2-4
CDR3aa: CASSSQEVIQYF